This entry is about one TCR beta chain. The antigen is undetermined. These data come from a study of response to subunit inactivated influenza vaccine. Each CDR3 protein is one row after TCRdb ran MiXCR on the RT-PCR reads. The sample records 500,000 or so distinct CDR3 sequences, approximately 16% being singletons. Looked up from germline, CDR1 is DFQATT and CDR2 is SNEGSKA (reference sequence). This CDR3 region has 13 residues. The V end was cut by 2 bases, the J end by 6 bases, with 14 bases between. Findings of the study overall: T cells newly recruited by each seasonal influenza vaccination are few, the authors suggested.

Here the sequenced sample was CD4+ T cells sorted from PBMCs, taken about 24 months after vaccination. This TCR derives from a man in his fifties or sixties who received an inactivated influenza vaccine. This chain uses TRBV20-1 with TRBJ2-7, with a weak D call TRBD2 (5 bases). The CDR3 nucleotides read TGCAGTGCTAGATCGGGTAGCGTAGGCGAGCAGTACTTC. This codes for CSARSGSVGEQYF.